This TCR beta chain came from a study of beta chain features in type 1 diabetes. There are many counts of this clone. Based on CD45RO/CCR7/CD25/CD127/CD95/CD27, CD4+ regulatory, stem cell-like memory, naive and central memory cells were sorted. All of the isolated RNA was reverse transcribed, so expressed TCRB transcripts were sequenced. Assay used: immunoSEQ multiplex PCR; TCRdb lists only in-frame clones, some missing. The sample includes around 300,000 clones, 8% seen only once; the top ten take 1%. The receptor's source is a woman aged 18-29 years in good health. The specimen was central memory CD4+ T cells from blood.

As DNA, the CDR3 is TGCGCCAGCAGCTTTAAGCTACGGACGCAGGCGAACACTGAAGCTTTCTTT. Translating it yields CASSFKLRTQANTEAFF. The rearrangement joins TRBV5-1 to TRBJ1-1; no firm D call. The CDR3 runs to 17 residues. Per germline, CDR1 SGHRS and CDR2 YFSETQ. Trimming cost V 2 bases and J 1 base, with 18 bases left between them.